This T cell receptor beta chain was profiled in a study of cytomegalovirus exposure and HLA in healthy donors. Study-wide results and caveats: An analysis done earlier found most TCR beta V segments productive about 87% or about 30% of the time. The records held CMV serostatus as the only immune exposure information.

This CDR3 is built from 15 residues. CDR1 and CDR2 from the germline V gene are SEHNR and FQNEAQ (reference sequence). V lost 1 base and J lost 5, with 11 bases in between. Researchers ran the PCR with 60 Vbeta and 13 Jbeta primers. Generated by immunoSEQ multiplex PCR, the TCRdb table keeps only in-frame clones and is missing some. The sample shows over 150,000 clones, 80% to 90% of them seen only once. As regards this clone: What it binds is unknown.

At collection, donors were nominally healthy, but unrecorded immune exposures were probable. V gene TRBV7-9 combines with J gene TRBJ2-2; TRBD2 is a possible D gene (5 bases). The origin of this receptor is a woman aged 45 to 65 in good health and CMV-seronegative. The specimen was PBMCs. The CDR3 DNA reads as TGTGCCAGCAGCTTAGGCTTCGGGGTAACCGGGGAGCTGTTTTTT. Translating it yields CASSLGFGVTGELFF. Variable domain in full (rest from reference TRBV7-9 and TRBJ2-2): DTGVSQNPRHKITKRGQNVTFRCDPISEHNRLYWYRQTLGQGPEFLTYFQNEAQLEKSRLLSDRFSAERPKGSFSTLEIQRTEQGDSAMYLCASSLGFGVTGELFFGEGSRLTVL.